A single sample gave rise to the 23 T cell receptor beta chains below, sequenced in a study of yellow fever vaccine responses in identical twins. One entry per CDR3 protein, called by TCRdb with MiXCR from the RT-PCR reads. The sample carries roughly 36,000 distinct CDR3 sequences, roughly three fifths recorded once. Sequencing used T cells from blood (PBMCs), unsorted or a sorted subset (not recorded which), obtained before or after yellow fever vaccination (not recorded which). These receptors all stem from a woman younger than 35 who received the yellow fever vaccine.

This clonotype was observed a few times. The rearrangement joins TRBV29-1 to TRBJ2-7, with a possible D match to TRBD2 (6 bases). This CDR3 has 15 amino acids. The V gene's germline CDR1 is SQVTM and CDR2 ANQGSEA. Between the trimmed V and J ends, which lost 1 base and 2 bases, there was a span of 15 bases. CDR3 sequence (DNA): TGCAGCGTTGAAGCACCGGGACTCGAACCCTACGAGCAGTACTTC. Amino acids: CSVEAPGLEPYEQYF.

J is TRBJ2-1 and V is TRBV10-1; a weak D match, TRBD1 (6 bases). The germline gives CDR1 WNHNN, CDR2 SYGVQD (reference sequence). The CDR3 has 14 amino acids. V was shortened by 3 bases and J by 8 bases, with 14 bases between the two germline ends. The CDR3 sequence is CASSERWGRDEQFF. DNA of the CDR3: TGCGCCAGCAGTGAAAGGTGGGGGCGTGATGAGCAGTTCTTC.

V usage is TRBV4-2 and J usage is TRBJ1-2; 8 bases match TRBD1. This CDR3 is built from 16 residues. V shed 2 bases, J shed 4 bases, and the junction held 9 bases outside the gene matches. The germline gives CDR1 LGHNA, CDR2 YNFKEQ. CDR3 residues: CASSQSPAGGLYGYTF. CDR3 nucleotides: TGTGCCAGCAGCCAATCCCCAGCAGGGGGCCTCTATGGCTACACCTTC.

This clonotype was seen a handful of times. The V call is TRBV13, the J call TRBJ1-1; D call uncertain. The CDR3 covers 13 residues. V was cut by 7 bases and J by 5 bases, with 14 bases left in between. Per germline, CDR1 PRHDT and CDR2 FYEKMQ (reference sequence). CDR3 DNA: TGTGCCAGCAACCTTTCGGGTTGGACTGAAGCTTTCTTT. This codes for CASNLSGWTEAFF.

The chain joins TRBV5-1 to TRBJ2-2, with D possibly TRBD1 on 6 matching bases. V gave up 4 bases and J gave up 1 base, with 8 bases separating them. This CDR3 is built from 14 residues. Germline loops: CDR1 SGHRS, CDR2 YFSETQ. The CDR3 spells CASSARGNTGELFF. In nucleotides, the CDR3 is TGCGCCAGCAGCGCCAGGGGGAACACCGGGGAGCTGTTTTTT.

This clonotype was recorded a few times. This chain joins TRBV20-1 and TRBJ2-1, with 11 bases fitting TRBD2. Germline assignment: CDR1 DFQATT and CDR2 SNEGSKA (reference sequence). Losses at the gene ends were 1 base for V and 6 bases for J; bases not matched to a gene: 8. The CDR3 loop spans 16 amino acids. CDR3 nucleotide sequence: TGCAGTGCTAGAGTGGTAGCGGGAGGGCCCGTCAATGAGCAGTTCTTC. Residues: CSARVVAGGPVNEQFF.

This sequence joins TRBV18 and TRBJ1-4; 8 bases line up with TRBD1. CDR3 length: 15 residues. Germline V gene sequence: CDR1 KGHSH, CDR2 LQKENI. J lost 8 bases, V lost 2 bases, and 7 bases had no gene match. CDR3 sequence reads: CASSPSGQGREKLFF. DNA of the CDR3: TGTGCCAGCTCACCATCCGGACAGGGTCGAGAAAAACTGTTTTTT. Full variable domain (missing parts from reference TRBV18 and TRBJ1-4): NAGVMQNPRHLVRRRGQEARLRCSPMKGHSHVYWYRQLPEEGLKFMVYLQKENIIDESGMPKERFSAEFPKEGPSILRIQQVVRGDSAAYFCASSPSGQGREKLFFGSGTQLSVL.

V gene TRBV5-1 combines with J gene TRBJ2-3; D is undetermined. This CDR3 region has 13 residues. V lost 0 bases and J 3 bases, leaving 5 bases between the germline ends. The V gene's germline CDR1 is SGHRS and CDR2 YFSETQ. The CDR3 here is CASSLVGTDTQYF. The DNA of the CDR3 is TGCGCCAGCAGCTTGGTGGGGACAGATACGCAGTATTTT.

This clonotype was detected a few times. The V and J genes are TRBV20-1 and TRBJ2-2, with unresolved D. V lost 1 base to trimming and J lost 3 bases, with 6 bases between them. Germline V CDR1 and CDR2: DFQATT, SNEGSKA (reference sequence). The CDR3 spans 13 residues. In nucleotides, the CDR3 is TGCAGTGCTAGAGGAAGGGACACCGGGGAGCTGTTTTTT. As protein: CSARGRDTGELFF.

This clonotype has only a few counts. This chain links TRBV28 with TRBJ2-3; the match to TRBD2 covers 8 bases. Germline assignment: CDR1 MDHEN and CDR2 SYDVKM. Unmatched junction bases numbered 1, after V lost 1 base and J lost 1 base. This CDR3 is built from 15 residues. CDR3 bases: TGTGCCAGCAGTTTATTAGCGGGGCGCACAGATACGCAGTATTTT. Protein product: CASSLLAGRTDTQYF.

This clonotype was found once. This chain joins TRBV29-1 and TRBJ1-3; 10 bases fit TRBD1. Germline CDR1 and CDR2: SQVTM and ANQGSEA. CDR3 size: 15 residues. V trimming: 3 bases; J trimming: 3 bases; junction bases outside the gene matches: 5. CDR3 loop: CSVDGTGDIGNTIYF. DNA of the CDR3: TGCAGCGTTGACGGGACAGGGGATATTGGAAACACCATATATTTT.

This chain uses TRBV11-3 with TRBJ2-5, with D possibly called TRBD1 or TRBD2 (5 bases each). The CDR3 has 14 amino acids. V was cut by 3 bases and J by 4 bases, with 12 bases left in between. CDR1 is SGHNT and CDR2 is YENEEA in the germline V gene. The DNA for the CDR3 is TGTGCCAGCAGCTTTAATGAGGGGAGAGAGACCCAGTACTTC. Its protein product is CASSFNEGRETQYF.

The sample holds one count of this clonotype. Here the CDR3 reads CASSATGYTEAFF. The DNA of the CDR3 is TGCGCCAGCAGTGCGACAGGGTACACTGAAGCTTTCTTT. V is TRBV4-1 and J is TRBJ1-1; the match to TRBD1 covers 7 bases. Germline-derived CDR1 and CDR2 are MGHRA and YSYEKL. This CDR3 comprises 13 residues. After removal of 6 bases from V and 3 bases from J, the junction contained 4 bases not matched to a gene.

The chain is built from TRBV11-2 and TRBJ2-3; unclear D gene. Germline CDR1 SGHAT, CDR2 FQNNGV. The CDR3 contains 12 residues. V dropped 5 bases and J dropped 2 bases, with 5 bases sitting between them. The CDR3 coding sequence is TGTGCCAGCAGCACCCTCACAGATACGCAGTATTTT. This translates into CASSTLTDTQYF.

The chain is built from TRBV5-1 and TRBJ1-1, with 9 bases fitting TRBD1. Germline-derived CDR1 and CDR2 are SGHRS and YFSETQ. V was pared by 0 bases and J by 4 bases, with 4 bases of the junction left unmatched. The CDR3 runs to 15 residues. Here the CDR3 reads CASSLAGTGTTEAFF. Here the CDR3 DNA reads TGCGCCAGCAGCTTGGCCGGGACAGGGACCACTGAAGCTTTCTTT.

The chain recombines TRBV19 with TRBJ2-5, with a possible D match to TRBD2 (6 bases). Germline V gene sequence: CDR1 LNHDA, CDR2 SQIVND (reference sequence). This CDR3 region has 12 residues. V dropped 8 bases and J dropped 6 bases, with 13 bases sitting between them. CDR3 in DNA: TGTGCCAGTTCGGAGGGTGGGCAGACCCAGTACTTC. This translates into CASSEGGQTQYF.

The chain couples TRBV28 to TRBJ2-1; no firm D call. Trimming took 6 bases from V and 0 from J, leaving 9 bases between them. CDR1 is MDHEN, CDR2 SYDVKM, per germline. The CDR3 spans 14 residues. The CDR3 nucleotides read TGTGCCAGCAGCGGACGGAGCTCCTACAATGAGCAGTTCTTC. It codes for CASSGRSSYNEQFF.

This chain joins TRBV10-3 and TRBJ1-2; possible D gene TRBD1, 6 bases. The CDR3 is made up of 13 amino acids. The V end was cut by 7 bases, the J end by 8 bases, with 17 bases between. Germline lookup yields CDR1 ENHRY and CDR2 SYGVKD. This chain's CDR3 is CAITPGVRIGYTF. CDR3 DNA: TGTGCCATCACCCCAGGGGTTCGGATCGGCTACACCTTC.

This chain joins TRBV20-1 and TRBJ2-1; D unresolved. Germline assignment: CDR1 DFQATT and CDR2 SNEGSKA (reference sequence). Deletions cut 0 bases from V and 5 bases from J, with 14 bases between. This CDR3 contains 15 residues. The CDR3 region has the DNA TGCAGTGCTAGAGATCTCCAGGAGCCTAACAATGAGCAGTTCTTC. It specifies CSARDLQEPNNEQFF.

The chain recombines TRBV29-1 with TRBJ2-5; maybe TRBD2 (5 bases). V dropped 1 base and J dropped 5 bases, with 11 bases sitting between them. This CDR3 has 13 residues. The germline gives CDR1 SQVTM, CDR2 ANQGSEA. CDR3 in amino acids: CSVEAWTRETQYF. CDR3 in DNA: TGCAGCGTTGAAGCTTGGACTCGGGAGACCCAGTACTTC.

The rearrangement links TRBV18 to TRBJ1-2, with unresolved D. Germline lookup yields CDR1 KGHSH and CDR2 LQKENI. CDR3 length: 14 residues. V gave up 0 bases and J gave up 5 bases, with 10 bases separating them. CDR3 coding DNA: TGTGCCAGCTCACCACCCGGCAGAGTATATGGCTACACCTTC. It is translated as CASSPPGRVYGYTF. Looking up the rest from reference TRBV18 and TRBJ1-2 gives the full variable domain: NAGVMQNPRHLVRRRGQEARLRCSPMKGHSHVYWYRQLPEEGLKFMVYLQKENIIDESGMPKERFSAEFPKEGPSILRIQQVVRGDSAAYFCASSPPGRVYGYTFGSGTRLTVV.

In this sample, this clonotype turned up a few times. CDR3 DNA sequence: TGCAGCGTTGCCATTTCGCCGTACGAGCAGTACTTC. This translates into CSVAISPYEQYF. This chain uses TRBV29-1 with TRBJ2-7; no clear D gene. Germline V gene sequence: CDR1 SQVTM, CDR2 ANQGSEA. CDR3 length: 12 residues. The V and J ends lost 4 bases and 4 bases respectively, with 11 bases between them.

The chain links TRBV6-1 to TRBJ1-1, with D possibly being TRBD1 (5 bases). Trimming took off 6 bases at V and 1 base at J, with 12 bases between the two ends. Germline CDR1 and CDR2: MNHNS and SASEGT. This CDR3 region has 14 residues. The CDR3 region is CASSAGGENTEAFF. CDR3 DNA sequence: TGTGCCAGCAGCGCCGGGGGTGAGAACACTGAAGCTTTCTTT.